This TCR beta chain is drawn from a study of beta chain features in type 1 diabetes. Findings of the study overall: A moderate, significant TCRB CDR3 shortening appeared in type 1 diabetes across four CD4+ subsets. Researchers cautioned that cDNA sequencing could over-represent cells with high TCR expression.

What was sequenced were expressed TCRB transcripts, since all of the isolated RNA had been reverse transcribed. Only in-frame clones appear in the TCRdb table, and some are missing; sequencing was by immunoSEQ multiplex PCR. The table has about 370,000 clones, 9.5% to 10% seen once. On this clone: Its antigen is as yet unknown.

There are 15 residues in the CDR3. Per the germline V gene, CDR1 is MNHEY and CDR2 is SVGAGI. V lost 6 bases, J lost 2 bases, and 9 bases stayed unmatched. This clonotype was obtained from a man aged 30-40 years with type 1 diabetes. The sequencing sample was made of central memory CD4+ T cells from blood. The chain recombines TRBV6-5 with TRBJ2-7; 8 nucleotides align to TRBD1. The CDR3 DNA sequence: TGTGCCAGCAGACGATCGGGACAGGTCCCCTACGAGCAGTACTTC. Protein: CASRRSGQVPYEQYF.